Shown below are 2 T cell receptor beta chains from a single sample sequenced in a study of T cells in women clearing cervical HPV infection (dated by TCRdb to 2017 to 2018). Libraries were built with the immunoSEQ multiplex PCR assay. TCRdb stores this immuneACCESS table with in-frame sequences only. Part of the clones is absent; in the studies checked, under half of the shortfall reflects unresolved V genes, and no reason is known for the rest. The table for this sample shows 20,000 to 25,000 clones. The ten largest clones represent approximately 7% of the sample. Sample: blood buffy coat. These receptor sequences come from a woman aged 18 to 75 with a cervical HPV16 infection that either progressed to CIN3+ or cleared (not recorded which).

Points on this clone: The CDR3 end is not reached by the read, which stops 3 residues before it; the germline J gene fills it in. The chain combines TRBV20-1 with TRBJ2-1, with 7 nucleotides matching TRBD1. Trimming at V came to 0 bases and at J to 3 bases, leaving 5 bases not matched to a gene. From germline, CDR1 is DFQATT and CDR2 SNEGSKA (reference sequence). This CDR3 comprises 15 residues. CDR3 bases read: TGCAGTGCTAGAGATACAGGGGCCTTCTACAATGAG. Translating gives CSARDTGAFYNE. The full CDR3 protein reads CSARDTGAFYNEQFF.

Concerning this clone: Its ends do not fully match the called genes, so a read error is possible. The read gets to within 3 residues of the CDR3 end, and the germline J gene fills in the rest. The identical CDR3 is also encoded by other nucleotide sequences in the sample. This rearrangement joins TRBV19 to TRBJ1-2, with 9 bases fitting TRBD1. This CDR3 has 16 residues. CDR1 and CDR2 from the germline V gene are LNHDA and SQIVND (reference sequence). CDR3 amino acids: CASTLDRGTSNYGYTF. CDR3 DNA, as far as it was read: TGTGCCAGCACCCTGGACAGGGGAACGTCTAACTATGGA.